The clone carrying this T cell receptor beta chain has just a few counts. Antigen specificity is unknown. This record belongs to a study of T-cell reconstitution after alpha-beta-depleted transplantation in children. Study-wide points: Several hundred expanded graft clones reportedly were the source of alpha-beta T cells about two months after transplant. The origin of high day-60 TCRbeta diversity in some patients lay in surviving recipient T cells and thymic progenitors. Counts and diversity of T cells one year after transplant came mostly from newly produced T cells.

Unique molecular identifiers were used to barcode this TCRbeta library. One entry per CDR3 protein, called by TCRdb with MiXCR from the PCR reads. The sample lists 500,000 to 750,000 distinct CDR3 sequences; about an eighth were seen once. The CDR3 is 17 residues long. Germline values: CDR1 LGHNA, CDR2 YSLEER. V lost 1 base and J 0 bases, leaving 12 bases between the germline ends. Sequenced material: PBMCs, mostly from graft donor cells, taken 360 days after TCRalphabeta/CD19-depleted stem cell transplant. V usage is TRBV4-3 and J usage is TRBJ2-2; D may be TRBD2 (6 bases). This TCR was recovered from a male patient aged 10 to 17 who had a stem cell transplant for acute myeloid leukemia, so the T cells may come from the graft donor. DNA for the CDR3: TGCGCCAGCAGCCAAGTCTTGGGGGGAGCGAACACCGGGGAGCTGTTTTTT. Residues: CASSQVLGGANTGELFF.